The 20 T cell receptor beta chains presented below share a single source sample, sequenced in a study of blood T cell repertoires in COVID-19. This table comes from immunoSEQ multiplex PCR, and its TCRdb copy is limited to in-frame clones, with some not included. This sample carries 80,000 to 100,000 clones, over 70% of them seen once, and the ten largest clones take approximately 4.5%. Sequencing was carried out using peripheral blood. Every receptor here comes from a man aged 55 to 69 with acute or convalescent COVID-19.

The chain is built from TRBV10-3 and TRBJ2-3; the match to TRBD2 covers 11 bases. This CDR3 is built from 16 residues. V trimming: 6 bases; J trimming: 2 bases; junction bases outside the gene matches: 7. Germline CDR1 and CDR2: ENHRY and SYGVKD. The CDR3 loop is CAISQTSGASTDTQYF. The CDR3 DNA reads TGTGCCATCAGCCAGACTAGCGGGGCATCCACAGATACGCAGTATTTT.

This chain connects TRBV18 to TRBJ1-1, with D tentatively TRBD1 (6 bases). V dropped 5 bases and J dropped 0 bases, with 13 bases sitting between them. There are 15 residues in the CDR3. The germline CDR1 and CDR2 sequences are KGHSH and LQKENI. DNA of the CDR3: TGTGCCAGCTCATCTCTGGACAGCATGAACACTGAAGCTTTCTTT. Protein sequence: CASSSLDSMNTEAFF.

CDR3 DNA sequence: TGTGCCAGTATGGACAGGGCCTCTGGAAACACCATATATTTT. Its translation: CASMDRASGNTIYF. The chain couples TRBV19 to TRBJ1-3, with 8 bases that match TRBD1. The CDR3 runs to 14 residues. V gave up 7 bases and J gave up 0 bases; unmatched junction bases: 2. CDR1 and CDR2 (germline): LNHDA, SQIVND (reference sequence). The complete variable domain, with remaining parts taken from reference TRBV19 and TRBJ1-3, reads DGGITQSPKYLFRKEGQNVTLSCEQNLNHDAMYWYRQDPGQGLRLIYYSQIVNDFQKGDIAEGYSVSREKKESFPLTVTSAQKNPTAFYLCASMDRASGNTIYFGEGSWLTVV.

The V call is TRBV5-1, the J call TRBJ1-2; 7 nucleotides match TRBD1. Germline V gene data show CDR1 as SGHRS and CDR2 as YFSETQ. The CDR3 length is 13 residues. Germline trimming cut 1 base from V and 3 bases from J; bases unmatched to any gene: 0. CDR3 coding DNA: TGCGCCAGCAGCTTGACAGGGGACTATGGCTACACCTTC. Encoded protein: CASSLTGDYGYTF.

The table lists this clone with a few counts. This chain uses TRBV15 with TRBJ2-7, with a tentative D call TRBD2 (5 bases). Germline CDR1 and CDR2: LNHNV and YYDKDF (reference sequence). V was clipped by 0 bases and J by 2 bases, with 11 bases between them. The CDR3 runs 15 residues. DNA for the CDR3: TGTGCCACCAGCAGAGACGGGGTAACGACCTACGAGCAGTACTTC. Its translation: CATSRDGVTTYEQYF.

The rearrangement uses TRBV2 and TRBJ1-2; tentatively, D is TRBD1 (5 bases). In germline, CDR1 is SNHLY, CDR2 FYNNEI. The V end lost 11 bases, the J end lost 3 bases, and 19 bases lay between the germline ends. This CDR3 is built from 14 residues. The CDR3 coding sequence is TGTGCCCGCGGGGGGGGAGCAGGGTACTATGGCTACACCTTC. This gives the protein CARGGGAGYYGYTF.

The V and J genes are TRBV10-3 and TRBJ2-3; TRBD2 matches at 13 bases. Germline trimming cut 6 bases from V and 4 bases from J; bases unmatched to any gene: 4. From germline, CDR1 is ENHRY and CDR2 SYGVKD. This CDR3 region has 15 residues. The DNA for the CDR3 is TGTGCCATCAGCGGGACTAGCGGGAATGCAGATACGCAGTATTTT. Its translation is CAISGTSGNADTQYF.

In this sample, this clone turned up a few times. V usage is TRBV24-1 and J usage is TRBJ2-7; 10 nucleotides align to TRBD2. This CDR3 has 14 residues. Germline CDR1 KGHDR, CDR2 SFDVKD. V lost 7 bases and J lost 0; bases outside the gene matches: 2. The CDR3 here is CATRPSGSSYEQYF. CDR3 in DNA: TGTGCCACCAGGCCTAGCGGGAGCTCCTACGAGCAGTACTTC.

The J gene is TRBJ1-5, the V gene TRBV19, with D perhaps matching TRBD1 (5 bases). V shed 2 bases and J shed 3 bases, with 8 bases lying between them. The CDR3 loop spans 14 amino acids. Germline CDR1 LNHDA, CDR2 SQIVND (reference sequence). This CDR3 is CASSIRDFNQPQHF. DNA of the CDR3: TGTGCCAGTAGTATAAGGGACTTCAATCAGCCCCAGCATTTT.

The chain employs TRBV7-9 and TRBJ1-2, with D maybe TRBD1 (5 bases). The CDR3 is 14 residues long. Germline-derived CDR1 and CDR2 are SEHNR and FQNEAQ (reference sequence). V shed 3 bases and J shed 0 bases, with 8 bases lying between them. As DNA, the CDR3 is TGTGCCAGCAGCTTCCCAGGGCCTAACTATGGCTACACCTTC. This sequence encodes CASSFPGPNYGYTF.

This clone was seen a handful of times. The rearrangement links TRBV30 to TRBJ2-3; 10 bases are a match to TRBD1. The CDR3 is made up of 14 amino acids. The ends lost 3 bases at V and 4 bases at J; junction bases unmatched: 4. Germline CDR1 is GTSNPN and CDR2 is SVGIG (reference sequence). The CDR3 nucleotides read TGTGCCTGGAGGGGACAGGGGATGGCAGATACGCAGTATTTT. This codes for CAWRGQGMADTQYF.

The genes are TRBV7-3 and TRBJ2-1; D gene unclear. The V and J ends lost 8 bases and 7 bases respectively, with 9 bases between them. Germline V gives CDR1 SGHTA, CDR2 FQGTGA. This CDR3 has 11 residues. The chain's CDR3 is CASGPGNEQFF. The CDR3 DNA sequence: TGTGCCAGCGGCCCCGGGAATGAGCAGTTCTTC.

This rearrangement joins TRBV27 to TRBJ2-1, with 14 bases fitting TRBD2. J lost 6 bases, V lost 5 bases, and 3 bases had no gene match. CDR1 and CDR2 from the germline V gene are MNHEY and SMNVEV (reference sequence). The CDR3 runs to 15 residues. The CDR3 bases are TGTGCCAGCAGTATGGGACTAGCGGGAGTCAATGAGCAGTTCTTC. Translation gives CASSMGLAGVNEQFF.

The chain uses TRBV5-1 and TRBJ2-1; D not resolved. The CDR3 is made up of 11 amino acids. Trimming removed 6 bases at V and 5 bases at J, with 6 bases between. The V gene's germline CDR1 is SGHRS and CDR2 YFSETQ. The CDR3 coding sequence is TGCGCCAGCAACAAAAACAATGAGCAGTTCTTC. Encoded protein: CASNKNNEQFF.

This chain joins TRBV7-2 and TRBJ2-5; 10 nucleotides agree with TRBD2. The CDR3 runs to 14 residues. The V gene end was trimmed by 5 bases and the J gene end by 6 bases; junction bases not matched to a gene: 6. In germline, CDR1 is SGHTA, CDR2 FQGNSA. The CDR3: CASSLRTSGKTQYF. The DNA for the CDR3 is TGTGCCAGCAGCCTCAGGACTAGCGGAAAGACCCAGTACTTC.

The chain uses TRBV6-5 and TRBJ2-7, with TRBD1 matching 7 bases. The CDR3 covers 15 residues. The V gene end was trimmed by 10 bases and the J gene end by 2 bases; junction bases not matched to a gene: 14. Germline V gene lookup returns CDR1 MNHEY and CDR2 SVGAGI. This chain's CDR3 is CATQYDRAKPYEQYF. The CDR3 DNA reads TGTGCCACCCAATATGACAGGGCAAAGCCCTACGAGCAGTACTTC.

The rearrangement joins TRBV29-1 to TRBJ1-2, with D tentatively TRBD1 (6 bases). CDR3 length: 11 residues. From germline, CDR1 is SQVTM and CDR2 ANQGSEA. Trimming stripped 6 bases from V and 8 bases from J, with 13 bases between. CDR3 DNA: TGCAGCGTAGACAGACAGGTCGGCTACACCTTC. This translates into CSVDRQVGYTF. The full variable domain, in which reference TRBV29-1 and TRBJ1-2 provide the parts outside the CDR3, is SAVISQKPSRDICQRGTSLTIQCQVDSQVTMMFWYRQQPGQSLTLIATANQGSEATYESGFVIDKFPISRPNLTFSTLTVSNMSPEDSSIYLCSVDRQVGYTFGSGTRLTVV.

The sample holds one count of this clone. The V and J genes are TRBV18 and TRBJ1-1; 7 bases fit TRBD1. CDR1 KGHSH and CDR2 LQKENI come from the germline V gene. With 1 base clipped from V and 6 bases from J, the junction kept 8 bases outside the gene matches. The CDR3 consists of 15 residues. CDR3 residues: CASSPQGAVVAEAFF. The CDR3 region has the DNA TGTGCCAGCTCACCACAGGGGGCGGTGGTGGCTGAAGCTTTCTTT.

V gene TRBV7-2 combines with J gene TRBJ2-3; 12 bases align to TRBD2. CDR3 length: 18 amino acids. J lost 3 bases, V lost 2 bases, and 9 bases had no gene match. The germline CDR1 and CDR2 sequences are SGHTA and FQGNSA. The DNA of the CDR3 is TGTGCCAGCAGCTTACCGCGGACTAGCGGGATGGGGACAGATACGCAGTATTTT. Translation gives CASSLPRTSGMGTDTQYF. The full variable domain, in which reference TRBV7-2 and TRBJ2-3 provide the parts outside the CDR3, is GAGVSQSPSNKVTEKGKDVELRCDPISGHTALYWYRQSLGQGLEFLIYFQGNSAPDKSGLPSDRFSAERTGGSVSTLTIQRTQQEDSAVYLCASSLPRTSGMGTDTQYFGPGTRLTVL.

The chain links TRBV7-2 to TRBJ2-1, with a weak D call TRBD2 (5 bases). CDR3 length equals 14 residues. Germline CDR1 reads SGHTA; CDR2 reads FQGNSA. V gave up 5 bases and J gave up 3 bases, with 11 bases separating them. CDR3 loop: CASSQWEIYNEQFF. In DNA, the CDR3 is TGTGCCAGCAGCCAATGGGAGATCTACAATGAGCAGTTCTTC.